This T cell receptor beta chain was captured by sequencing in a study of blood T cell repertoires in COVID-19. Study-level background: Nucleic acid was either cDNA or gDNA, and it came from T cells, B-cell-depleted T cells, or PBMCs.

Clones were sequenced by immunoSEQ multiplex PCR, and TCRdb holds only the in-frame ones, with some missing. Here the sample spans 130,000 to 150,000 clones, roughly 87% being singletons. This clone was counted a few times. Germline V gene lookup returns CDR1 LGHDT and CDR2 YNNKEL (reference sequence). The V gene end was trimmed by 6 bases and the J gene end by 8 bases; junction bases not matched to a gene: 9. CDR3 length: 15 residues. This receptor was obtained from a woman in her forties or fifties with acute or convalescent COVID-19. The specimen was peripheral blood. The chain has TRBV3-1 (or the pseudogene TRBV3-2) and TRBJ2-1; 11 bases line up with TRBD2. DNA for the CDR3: TGTGCCAGCAGTGAGAGACTAGCGGGAAGCGATGAGCAGTTCTTC. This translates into CASSERLAGSDEQFF.